The clone carrying this T cell receptor gamma chain was detected many times. Its antigen remains unknown. The identical CDR3 is also encoded by other nucleotide sequences in the sample. The receptor sequences were amplified from genomic DNA of peripheral blood mononuclear cells. The germline V gene encodes CDR1 EGSNGY and CDR2 YDSYNSKV. This CDR3 is built from 12 residues. V was clipped by 2 bases and J by 6 bases; unmatched bases: 0. TCRdb re-called the multiplex PCR reads with CATT. The table records over a thousand gamma-chain clones, approximately 8% of them present only once. This sample is drawn from a study of gamma delta lymphoproliferative disorders and STAT genes. Background on the study: Delta libraries were made per EuroClonality-NGS working group procedure.

Broader study findings: Leukemic cells skewed toward terminal effectors, unlike likely varied control T cells. Gamma repertoires grouped patients separately from controls; delta repertoires showed no separation. Symptomatic patients lacked Vgamma9-JgammaP and Vdelta2-Ddelta3-Jdelta1 major clones.

The rearrangement joins TRGV2 to TRGJP1. No J gene is reported in TCRdb; it was inferred here by comparing the DNA with germline. Material for sequencing was blood. The TCR originated in a human donor with gamma-delta T-cell large granular lymphocyte leukemia. The CDR3 DNA reads TGTGCCACCTGGGACGCTGGTTGGTTCAAGATATTT. Translating gives CATWDAGWFKIF.